This TCR beta chain was obtained from a study of shared clonotypes between healthy human individuals. Profiled with immunoSEQ multiplex PCR; TCRdb holds only in-frame clones, not every one. The table has about 380,000 clones, approximately 96% seen once; the top ten hold 0.32%. Turning to this clone: The same CDR3 can be traced to other DNA sequences in this sample.

Sequencing used memory CD8+ T cells sorted from blood. Indicated subset: CD45RO+ cells pooled with CCR7-negative TemRA cells. This TCR came from a man younger than 45 in good health.

CDR3 DNA: TGCGCCAGCAGCCCGACAGGGGGGGGCACTGAAGCTTTCTTT. Amino acids: CASSPTGGGTEAFF. The V and J genes are TRBV5-1 and TRBJ1-1, with 9 bases matching TRBD1. The germline CDR1 and CDR2 sequences are SGHRS and YFSETQ. The CDR3 is 14 amino acids. V gave up 4 bases and J gave up 4 bases; unmatched junction bases: 5.